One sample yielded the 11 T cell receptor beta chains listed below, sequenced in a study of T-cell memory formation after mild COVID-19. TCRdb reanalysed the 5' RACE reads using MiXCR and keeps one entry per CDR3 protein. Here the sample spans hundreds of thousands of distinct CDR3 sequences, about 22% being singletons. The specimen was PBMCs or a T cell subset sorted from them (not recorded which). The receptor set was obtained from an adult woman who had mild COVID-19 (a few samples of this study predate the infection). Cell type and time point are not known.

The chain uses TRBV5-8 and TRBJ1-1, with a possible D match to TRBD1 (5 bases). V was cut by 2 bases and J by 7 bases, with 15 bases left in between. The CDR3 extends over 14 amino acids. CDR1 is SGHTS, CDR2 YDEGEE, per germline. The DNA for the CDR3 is TGTGCCAGCAGCTTCCCGGGGGTGGAAATTGAAGCTTTCTTT. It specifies CASSFPGVEIEAFF. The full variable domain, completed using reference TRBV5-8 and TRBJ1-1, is EAGVTQSPTHLIKTRGQQATLRCSPISGHTSVYWYQQALGLGLQFLLWYDEGEERNRGNFPPRFSGRQFPNYSSELNVNALELEDSALYLCASSFPGVEIEAFFGQGTRLTVV.

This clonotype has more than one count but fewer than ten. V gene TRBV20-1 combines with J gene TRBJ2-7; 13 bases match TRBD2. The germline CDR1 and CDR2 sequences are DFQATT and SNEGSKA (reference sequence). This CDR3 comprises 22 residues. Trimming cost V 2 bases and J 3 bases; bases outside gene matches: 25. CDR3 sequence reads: CSARFAWTSGRSPGRGLYEQYF. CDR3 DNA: TGCAGTGCTAGATTCGCTTGGACTAGCGGGAGAAGCCCTGGGCGGGGTCTCTACGAGCAGTACTTC.

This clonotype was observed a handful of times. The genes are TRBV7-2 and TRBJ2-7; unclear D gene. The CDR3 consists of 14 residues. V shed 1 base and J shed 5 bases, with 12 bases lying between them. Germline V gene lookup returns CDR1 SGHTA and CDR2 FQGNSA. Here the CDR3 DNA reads TGTGCCAGCAGCTTAGGGGCAGGTTTGAACGAGCAGTACTTC. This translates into CASSLGAGLNEQYF.

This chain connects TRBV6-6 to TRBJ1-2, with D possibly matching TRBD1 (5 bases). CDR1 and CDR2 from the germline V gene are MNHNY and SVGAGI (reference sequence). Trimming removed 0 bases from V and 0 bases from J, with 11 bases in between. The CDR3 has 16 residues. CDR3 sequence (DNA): TGTGCCAGCAGTTACTCCCAGGGACCCACTAACTATGGCTACACCTTC. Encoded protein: CASSYSQGPTNYGYTF.

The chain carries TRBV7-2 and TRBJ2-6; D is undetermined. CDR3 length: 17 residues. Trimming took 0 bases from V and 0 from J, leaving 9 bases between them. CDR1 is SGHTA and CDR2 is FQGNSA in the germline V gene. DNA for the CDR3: TGTGCCAGCAGCTTAGCGTTGGTCCTCTCTGGGGCCAACGTCCTGACTTTC. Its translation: CASSLALVLSGANVLTF.

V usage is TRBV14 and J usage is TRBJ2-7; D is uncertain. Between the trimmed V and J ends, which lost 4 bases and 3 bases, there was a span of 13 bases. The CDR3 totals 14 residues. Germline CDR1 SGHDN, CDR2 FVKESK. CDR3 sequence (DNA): TGTGCCAGCAGCCCCCGGTCCGGGCTCTACGAGCAGTACTTC. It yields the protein CASSPRSGLYEQYF.

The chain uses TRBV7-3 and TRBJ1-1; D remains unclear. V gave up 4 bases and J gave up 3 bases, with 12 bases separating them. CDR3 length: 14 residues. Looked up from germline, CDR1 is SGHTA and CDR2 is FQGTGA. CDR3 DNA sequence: TGTGCCAGCAGCTCGACTGGGGAGGACACTGAAGCTTTCTTT. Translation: CASSSTGEDTEAFF.

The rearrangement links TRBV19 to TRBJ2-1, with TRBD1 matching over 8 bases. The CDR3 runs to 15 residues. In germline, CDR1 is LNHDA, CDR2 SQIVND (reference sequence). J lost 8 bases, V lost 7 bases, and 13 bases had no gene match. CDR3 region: CASTLEQGAGYEQFF. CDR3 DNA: TGTGCCAGTACCCTCGAGCAGGGGGCTGGTTATGAGCAGTTCTTC.

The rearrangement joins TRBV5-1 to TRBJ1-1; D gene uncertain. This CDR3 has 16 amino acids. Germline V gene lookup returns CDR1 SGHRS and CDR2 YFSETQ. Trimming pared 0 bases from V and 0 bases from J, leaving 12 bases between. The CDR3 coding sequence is TGCGCCAGCAGCTTGGCCGATGGGATCATGAACACTGAAGCTTTCTTT. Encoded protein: CASSLADGIMNTEAFF.

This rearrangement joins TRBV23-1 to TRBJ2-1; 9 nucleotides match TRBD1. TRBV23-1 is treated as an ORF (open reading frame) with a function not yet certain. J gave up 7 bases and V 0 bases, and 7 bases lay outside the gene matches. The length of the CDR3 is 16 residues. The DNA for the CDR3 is TGCGCCAGCAGTCAATCGAACAGGGGGCTTGAGAATGAGCAGTTCTTC. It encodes CASSQSNRGLENEQFF.

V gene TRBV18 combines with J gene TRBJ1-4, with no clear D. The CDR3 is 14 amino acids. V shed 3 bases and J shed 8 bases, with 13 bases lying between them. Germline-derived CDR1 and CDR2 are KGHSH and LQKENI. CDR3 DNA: TGTGCCAGCTCACCCGGCGGAAAGGGCGAAAAACTGTTTTTT. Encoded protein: CASSPGGKGEKLFF. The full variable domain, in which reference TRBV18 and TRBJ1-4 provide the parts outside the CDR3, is NAGVMQNPRHLVRRRGQEARLRCSPMKGHSHVYWYRQLPEEGLKFMVYLQKENIIDESGMPKERFSAEFPKEGPSILRIQQVVRGDSAAYFCASSPGGKGEKLFFGSGTQLSVL.